The 3 T cell receptor beta chains reported below all come from one sample, sequenced in a study of regulatory T cells in long-lasting Graves disease. Building the TCR beta libraries relied on iRepertoire HTBI primers, and CDR3 regions underwent Arm-PCR. TCRdb ran MiXCR on the multiplex PCR reads and lists one entry per CDR3 protein. The sample includes 300,000 to 400,000 distinct CDR3 sequences, around 17% of them seen just once. Time point here: newly diagnosed GD, antithyroid drugs for less than 3 months. PBMC-derived RNA was used for the TCR library. These sequences were also reported in another study, on T cells in Graves' hyperthyroidism and ophthalmopathy.

The sequences come from peripheral blood mononuclear cells (PBMCs), collected at new diagnosis, from a patient treated with antithyroid drugs. The receptors were gathered from a man aged 35 to 55 with Graves disease.

The CDR3 DNA follows: TGTGCCAGCAGCTCGGGACTAGCGGGGACGGGAGAGACCCAGTACTTC. Residues: CASSSGLAGTGETQYF. The V call is TRBV7-2, the J call TRBJ2-5, with 13 bases aligning to TRBD2. Germline V gene data show CDR1 as SGHTA and CDR2 as FQGNSA. Germline trimming cut 4 bases from V and 4 bases from J; bases unmatched to any gene: 6. The CDR3 contains 16 residues.

This clonotype was observed at least ten times. Mismatch with germline at one junction end may stem from a read error. The rearrangement uses TRBV20-1 and TRBJ2-1; D is unresolved. The CDR3 is 11 residues long. The germline gives CDR1 DFQATT, CDR2 SNEGSKA (reference sequence). The CDR3 region is CSAREAFEQFF. For the CDR3, the DNA is TGCAGTGCGAGAGAGGCGTTTGAGCAGTTCTTC.

V usage is TRBV20-1 and J usage is TRBJ1-6; 7 nucleotides match TRBD1. Germline-derived CDR1 and CDR2 are DFQATT and SNEGSKA (reference sequence). This CDR3 has 16 amino acids. The V gene end was trimmed by 0 bases and the J gene end by 4 bases; junction bases not matched to a gene: 6. Here the CDR3 DNA reads TGCAGTGCTAGAGACCTAAGGACAGGATATAATTCACCCCTCCACTTT. It translates to CSARDLRTGYNSPLHF.